This TCR beta chain comes out of a study of T-cell reconstitution after alpha-beta-depleted transplantation in children. V shed 6 bases, J shed 2 bases, and the junction held 4 bases outside the gene matches. The CDR3 has 13 amino acids. Per germline, CDR1 DFQATT and CDR2 SNEGSKA (reference sequence). Researchers prepared the TCRbeta library using unique molecular identifiers, the study reports. One entry per CDR3 protein, called by TCRdb with MiXCR from the PCR reads. Seen here are hundreds of thousands of distinct CDR3 sequences, 15% to 20% observed once, and the top ten hold 25% to 35%. Remarks on this clonotype: The antigen remains unidentified.

Study observations and caveats: By one year post-transplant, T-cell counts and diversity largely arose from T cells that were newly produced. After transplant, high TCRbeta diversity at day 60 in some patients arose from surviving recipient T cells and thymic progenitors. Reported findings indicate that, about two months after transplant, alpha-beta T cells came from several hundred expanded clones, which were derived from non-depleted graft cells.

The origin of this receptor is a boy younger than two who had a stem cell transplant for Wiskott-Aldrich syndrome, so the T cells may come from the graft donor. V gene TRBV20-1 combines with J gene TRBJ2-1; 7 bases match TRBD2. The specimen comprised PBMCs, mostly from graft donor cells, sampled 360 days after TCRalphabeta/CD19-depleted stem cell transplant. DNA of the CDR3: TGCAGTGCCCCCGGGAGGCCCTACAATGAGCAGTTCTTC. This translates into CSAPGRPYNEQFF.